Listed below are T cell receptor beta chains from one sample, sequenced in a study of control samples from healthy donors and cancer patients. Libraries were prepared by immunoSEQ multiplex PCR; TCRdb keeps only in-frame clonotypes and omits some of them. The sample yields over 150,000 clones, approximately 93% seen once. Sequencing was performed on blood. These receptor sequences come from a man aged 40-50 years in good health. Each CDR3 is given with its conserved first and last residue. A D gene is named only where the DNA matches it firmly. Where a row states a size, it is once, few, many or the class of an expanded clone; other rows omit it.

CDR3 length	D gene	V gene	J gene	clone size	CDR3 protein	CDR3 DNA
16	TRBD2	TRBV28	TRBJ2-1	-	CASSPGLAGGLNEQFF	TGTGCCAGCAGTCCTGGGCTAGCGGGGGGCCTCAATGAGCAGTTCTTC
14	TRBD1	TRBV19	TRBJ2-7	-	CASTRQGPVYEQYF	TGTGCCAGTACCAGACAGGGCCCAGTCTACGAGCAGTACTTC
13	-	TRBV19	TRBJ2-3	-	CASSDRGTDTQYF	TGTGCCAGTAGCGACCGGGGCACAGATACGCAGTATTTT
13	-	TRBV20-1	TRBJ2-7	-	CSASPMRKGEQYF	TGCAGTGCTAGTCCCATGCGAAAGGGCGAGCAGTACTTC
15	TRBD1	TRBV5-8	TRBJ2-1	-	CASSWGQGSHNEQFF	TGTGCCAGCAGCTGGGGACAGGGATCACACAATGAGCAGTTCTTC
14	-	TRBV18	TRBJ2-7	-	CASSPSAGGYEQYF	TGTGCCAGCTCACCATCCGCAGGCGGCTACGAGCAGTACTTC
13	-	TRBV19	TRBJ1-5	-	CASSWDSNQPQHF	TGTGCCAGTAGTTGGGATAGCAATCAGCCCCAGCATTTT
14	-	TRBV18	TRBJ1-3	-	CASSPLNLEATIYF	TGTGCCAGCTCACCACTGAATTTAGAGGCCACCATATATTTT
11	-	TRBV6-5	TRBJ1-3	-	CASGPGNTIYF	TGTGCCTCAGGGCCAGGAAACACCATATATTTT
13	-	TRBV30	TRBJ1-1	-	CAWSRREDTEAFF	TGTGCCTGGAGTAGGAGGGAGGACACTGAAGCTTTCTTT
15	-	TRBV5-1	TRBJ2-3	-	CASSQSRGAADTQYF	TGCGCCAGCAGCCAATCCCGGGGGGCCGCAGATACGCAGTATTTT
16	TRBD1	TRBV7-2	TRBJ1-1	once	CASIPGTVYPNTEAFF	TGTGCCAGCATCCCCGGGACAGTGTACCCCAACACTGAAGCTTTCTTT
14	-	TRBV6-5	TRBJ1-4	-	CASSLGGIDEKLFF	TGTGCCAGCAGTTTGGGGGGAATCGATGAAAAACTGTTTTTT
16	-	TRBV5-5	TRBJ1-3	-	CASSLGQLLSGNTIYF	TGTGCCAGCAGCTTGGGACAGCTTCTCTCTGGAAACACCATATATTTT
15	TRBD1	TRBV6-5	TRBJ1-1	-	CASSFDRAMNTEAFF	TGTGCCAGCAGTTTCGACAGGGCCATGAACACTGAAGCTTTCTTT
13	TRBD1	TRBV30	TRBJ2-2	-	CAWGTGVTGELFF	TGTGCCTGGGGGACAGGGGTTACCGGGGAGCTGTTTTTT
14	TRBD1	TRBV13	TRBJ1-1	-	CASSHGQGAVEAFF	TGTGCCAGCAGCCACGGACAGGGGGCGGTTGAAGCTTTCTTT
14	TRBD1	TRBV25-1	TRBJ1-1	once	CASKLGGMNTEAFF	TGTGCCAGCAAATTAGGGGGCATGAACACTGAAGCTTTCTTT
14	-	TRBV7-9	TRBJ1-2	-	CASSLTGQALGYTF	TGTGCCAGCAGCTTAACGGGGCAGGCCCTTGGCTACACCTTC
12	-	TRBV29-1	TRBJ1-1	-	CSVEATDLQAFF	TGCAGCGTTGAGGCTACTGACTTACAGGCTTTCTTT
13	TRBD1	TRBV18	TRBJ1-2	-	CASSDRDDYGYTF	TGTGCCAGCTCGGACAGGGACGACTATGGCTACACCTTC
13	-	TRBV6-1	TRBJ1-1	-	CASSEGRDTEAFF	TGTGCCAGCAGTGAAGGACGGGACACTGAAGCTTTCTTT
14	-	TRBV27	TRBJ1-4	-	CASSLFMGNEKLFF	TGTGCCAGCAGTTTATTCATGGGAAATGAAAAACTGTTTTTT
14	TRBD2	TRBV19	TRBJ2-7	once	CASSFSGGASEQYF	TGTGCCAGTAGTTTTAGCGGGGGGGCCTCCGAGCAGTACTTC
13	-	TRBV24-1	TRBJ2-1	-	CATSPPPYNEQFF	TGTGCCACCAGTCCCCCACCCTACAATGAGCAGTTCTTC
14	-	TRBV6-5	TRBJ2-1	-	CATKVAGSYNEQFF	TGTGCCACTAAGGTGGCAGGATCCTACAATGAGCAGTTCTTC
14	-	TRBV5-1	TRBJ1-1	-	CASSSYGMNTEAFF	TGCGCCAGCAGCTCGTACGGGATGAACACTGAAGCTTTCTTT
14	TRBD1	TRBV2	TRBJ2-2	-	CTSRQGGYTGELFF	TGTACCAGCAGACAGGGGGGCTACACCGGGGAGCTGTTTTTT
16	TRBD2	TRBV5-1	TRBJ2-7	-	CASQEGLAGGLHEQYF	TGCGCCAGCCAAGAGGGACTAGCGGGGGGTTTACACGAGCAGTACTTC
15	-	TRBV6-5	TRBJ2-5	-	CASSYSGQVLETQYF	TGTGCCAGCAGTTACTCAGGCCAGGTATTGGAGACCCAGTACTTC
13	TRBD2	TRBV6-5	TRBJ2-2	-	CASIGLAGGELFF	TGTGCCAGCATAGGACTAGCCGGCGGGGAGCTGTTTTTT
13	TRBD1	TRBV29-1	TRBJ1-2	-	CSVTETGNYGYTF	TGCAGCGTTACGGAGACAGGGAACTATGGCTACACCTTC
17	-	TRBV19	TRBJ1-3	-	CASSAPGGPRRANTIYF	TGTGCCAGTAGTGCCCCCGGAGGACCGCGCAGGGCGAACACCATATATTTT
15	-	TRBV5-1	TRBJ1-2	once	CASSLAPGERYGYTF	TGCGCCAGCAGCTTGGCCCCAGGGGAGCGCTATGGCTACACCTTC
11	-	TRBV28	TRBJ1-5	once	CASSSPGPQHF	TGTGCCAGCAGTTCCCCGGGACCCCAGCATTTT
14	-	TRBV7-2	TRBJ1-6	-	CASSPGGYDSPLHF	TGTGCCAGCAGCCCGGGGGGGTATGATTCACCCCTCCACTTT
15	-	TRBV5-1	TRBJ1-5	once	CASSLEGAHHQPQHF	TGCGCCAGCAGCTTGGAAGGAGCGCATCATCAGCCCCAGCATTTT
16	-	TRBV21-1	TRBJ1-1	-	CASSNGLRGENTEAFF	TGTGCCAGCAGCAACGGGCTTCGGGGGGAGAACACTGAAGCTTTCTTT
15	-	TRBV11-3	TRBJ2-1	-	CASSSSWPHNNEQFF	TGTGCCAGCAGCTCCTCGTGGCCCCACAACAATGAGCAGTTCTTC
18	-	TRBV3-1/TRBV3-2	TRBJ2-1	few	CASSPRGFRLNSNNEQFF	TGTGCCAGCAGCCCGAGGGGTTTTAGACTAAATTCGAACAATGAGCAGTTCTTC
14	-	TRBV27	TRBJ1-6	-	CASSYQGNNSPLHF	TGTGCCAGCAGTTATCAGGGGAATAATTCACCCCTCCACTTT
11	-	TRBV19	TRBJ2-2	-	CASSQSGELFF	TGTGCCAGTAGTCAGTCGGGGGAGCTGTTTTTT
14	TRBD1	TRBV27	TRBJ1-1	few	CASSTGTGYTEAFF	TGTGCCAGCAGTACCGGGACAGGGTACACTGAAGCTTTCTTT
12	-	TRBV5-1	TRBJ2-3	-	CASSLTTDTQYF	TGCGCCAGCAGCTTAACGACAGATACGCAGTATTTT
15	TRBD1	TRBV28	TRBJ1-1	-	CASQDRGRGNTEAFF	TGTGCCAGCCAAGACAGGGGGCGGGGGAACACTGAAGCTTTCTTT
12	TRBD1	TRBV2	TRBJ1-3	-	CASSATGDTIYF	TGTGCCAGCAGCGCGACAGGGGACACCATATATTTT
14	-	TRBV7-2	TRBJ1-6	-	CASSFPGGDSPLHF	TGTGCCAGCAGCTTTCCGGGAGGGGATTCACCCCTCCACTTT